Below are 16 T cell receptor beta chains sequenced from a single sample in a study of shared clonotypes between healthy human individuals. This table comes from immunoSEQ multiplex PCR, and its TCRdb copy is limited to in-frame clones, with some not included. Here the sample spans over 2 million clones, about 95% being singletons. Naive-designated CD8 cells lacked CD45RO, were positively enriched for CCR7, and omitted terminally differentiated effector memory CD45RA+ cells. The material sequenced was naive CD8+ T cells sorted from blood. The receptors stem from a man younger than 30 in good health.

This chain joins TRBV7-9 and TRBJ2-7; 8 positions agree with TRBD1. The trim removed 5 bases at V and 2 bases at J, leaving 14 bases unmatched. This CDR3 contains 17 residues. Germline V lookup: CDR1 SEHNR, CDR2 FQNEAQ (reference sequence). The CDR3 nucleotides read TGTGCCAGCAGCCTAGAGACAGGGGCCGGCCAACCCTACGAGCAGTACTTC. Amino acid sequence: CASSLETGAGQPYEQYF.

The CDR3 region is CASSLTSGVLIYEQYF. The CDR3 DNA sequence: TGTGCCAGCAGCTTAACTTCTGGGGTTTTAATCTACGAGCAGTACTTC. This chain uses TRBV7-9 with TRBJ2-7, with unresolved D. Germline V gives CDR1 SEHNR, CDR2 FQNEAQ (reference sequence). Trimming pared 2 bases from V and 3 bases from J, leaving 17 bases between. The CDR3 consists of 16 residues.

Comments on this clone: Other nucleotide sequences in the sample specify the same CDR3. The CDR3 bases are TGTGCCAGCAGCTTGGCCTCCTACAATGAGCAGTTCTTC. Amino acid sequence: CASSLASYNEQFF. The chain combines TRBV7-9 with TRBJ2-1; D gene ambiguous. The CDR3 totals 13 residues. Germline lookup yields CDR1 SEHNR and CDR2 FQNEAQ (reference sequence). V lost 3 bases, J lost 0 bases, and 3 bases lay in between.

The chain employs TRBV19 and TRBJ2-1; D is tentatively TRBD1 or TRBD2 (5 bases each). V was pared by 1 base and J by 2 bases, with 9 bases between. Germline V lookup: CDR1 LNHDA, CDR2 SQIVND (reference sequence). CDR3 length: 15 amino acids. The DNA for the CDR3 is TGTGCCAGTAGTATAGGGGGGAGTGCCTACAATGAGCAGTTCTTC. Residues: CASSIGGSAYNEQFF.

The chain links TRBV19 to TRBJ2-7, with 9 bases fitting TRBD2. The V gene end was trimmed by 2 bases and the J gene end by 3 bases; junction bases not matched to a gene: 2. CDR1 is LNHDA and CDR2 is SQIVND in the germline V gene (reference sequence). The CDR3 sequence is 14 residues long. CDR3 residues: CASSITSGYYEQYF. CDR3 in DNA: TGTGCCAGTAGTATAACTAGCGGGTACTACGAGCAGTACTTC.

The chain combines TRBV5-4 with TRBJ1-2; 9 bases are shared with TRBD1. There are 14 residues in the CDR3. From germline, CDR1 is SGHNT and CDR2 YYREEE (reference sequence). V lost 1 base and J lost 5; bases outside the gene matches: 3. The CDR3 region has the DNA TGTGCCAGCAGCTTGAAGGGGACAGGGTATGGCTACACCTTC. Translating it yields CASSLKGTGYGYTF.

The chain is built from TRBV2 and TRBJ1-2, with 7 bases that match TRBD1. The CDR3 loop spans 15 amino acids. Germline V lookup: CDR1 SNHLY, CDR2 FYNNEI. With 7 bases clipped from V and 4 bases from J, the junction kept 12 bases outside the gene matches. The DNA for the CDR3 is TGTGCCAGCACGGAGGGGGCCGCCGACCTCTATGGCTACACCTTC. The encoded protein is CASTEGAADLYGYTF. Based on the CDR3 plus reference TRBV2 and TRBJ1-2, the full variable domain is EPEVTQTPSHQVTQMGQEVILRCVPISNHLYFYWYRQILGQKVEFLVSFYNNEISEKSEIFDDQFSVERPDGSNFTLKIRSTKLEDSAMYFCASTEGAADLYGYTFGSGTRLTVV.

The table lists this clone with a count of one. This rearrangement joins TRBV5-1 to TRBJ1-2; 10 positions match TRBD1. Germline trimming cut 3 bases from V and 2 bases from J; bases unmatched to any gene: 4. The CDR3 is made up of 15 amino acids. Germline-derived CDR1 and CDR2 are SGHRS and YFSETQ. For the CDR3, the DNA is TGCGCCAGCAGCTGGGGGACAGGGGAGAACTATGGCTACACCTTC. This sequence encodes CASSWGTGENYGYTF. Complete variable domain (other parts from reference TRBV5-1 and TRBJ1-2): KAGVTQTPRYLIKTRGQQVTLSCSPISGHRSVSWYQQTPGQGLQFLFEYFSETQRNKGNFPGRFSGRQFSNSRSEMNVSTLELGDSALYLCASSWGTGENYGYTFGSGTRLTVV.

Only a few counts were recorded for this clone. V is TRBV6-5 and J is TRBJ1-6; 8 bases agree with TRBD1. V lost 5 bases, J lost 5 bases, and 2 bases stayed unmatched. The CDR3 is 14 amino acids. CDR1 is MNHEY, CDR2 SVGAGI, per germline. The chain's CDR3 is CASSKDRDNSPLHF. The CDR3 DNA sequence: TGTGCCAGCAGTAAGGACAGGGATAATTCACCCCTCCACTTT.

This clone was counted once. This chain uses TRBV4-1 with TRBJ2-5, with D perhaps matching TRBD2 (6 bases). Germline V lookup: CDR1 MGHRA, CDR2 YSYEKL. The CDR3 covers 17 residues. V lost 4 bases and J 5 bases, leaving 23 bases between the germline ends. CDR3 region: CASSRPDRGGSPETQYF. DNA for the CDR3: TGCGCCAGCAGCCGACCCGACCGGGGAGGATCCCCGGAGACCCAGTACTTC.

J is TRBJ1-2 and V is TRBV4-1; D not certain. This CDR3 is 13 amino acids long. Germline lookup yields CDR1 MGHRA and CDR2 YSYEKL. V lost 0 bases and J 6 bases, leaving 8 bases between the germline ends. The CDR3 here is CASSQDRGDGYTF. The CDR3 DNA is TGCGCCAGCAGCCAAGATCGAGGTGATGGCTACACCTTC.

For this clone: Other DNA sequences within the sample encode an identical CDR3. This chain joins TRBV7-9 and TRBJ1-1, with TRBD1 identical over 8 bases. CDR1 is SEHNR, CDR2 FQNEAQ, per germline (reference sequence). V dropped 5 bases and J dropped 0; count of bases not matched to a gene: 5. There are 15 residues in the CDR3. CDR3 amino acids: CASSPPDRVNTEAFF. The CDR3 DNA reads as TGTGCCAGCAGCCCGCCGGACAGGGTGAACACTGAAGCTTTCTTT.

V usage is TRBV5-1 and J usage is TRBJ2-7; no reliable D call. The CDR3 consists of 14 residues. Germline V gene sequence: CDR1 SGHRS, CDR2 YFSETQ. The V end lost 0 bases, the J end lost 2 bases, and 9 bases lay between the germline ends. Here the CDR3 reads CASSLASLTYEQYF. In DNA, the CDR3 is TGCGCCAGCAGCTTGGCGTCCCTAACCTACGAGCAGTACTTC. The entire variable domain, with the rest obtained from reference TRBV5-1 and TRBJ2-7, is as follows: KAGVTQTPRYLIKTRGQQVTLSCSPISGHRSVSWYQQTPGQGLQFLFEYFSETQRNKGNFPGRFSGRQFSNSRSEMNVSTLELGDSALYLCASSLASLTYEQYFGPGTRLTVT.

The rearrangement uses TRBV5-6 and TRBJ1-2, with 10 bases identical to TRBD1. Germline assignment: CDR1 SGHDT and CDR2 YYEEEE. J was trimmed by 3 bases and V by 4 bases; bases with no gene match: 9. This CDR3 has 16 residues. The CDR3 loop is CASSIGQGVLDYGYTF. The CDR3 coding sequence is TGTGCCAGCAGCATCGGACAGGGGGTTCTGGACTATGGCTACACCTTC.

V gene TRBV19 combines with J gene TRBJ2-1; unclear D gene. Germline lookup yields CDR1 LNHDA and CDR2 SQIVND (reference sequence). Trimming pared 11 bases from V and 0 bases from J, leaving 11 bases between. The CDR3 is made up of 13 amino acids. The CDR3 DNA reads TGTGCCTCAAGATTTGACTCCTACAATGAGCAGTTCTTC. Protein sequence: CASRFDSYNEQFF.

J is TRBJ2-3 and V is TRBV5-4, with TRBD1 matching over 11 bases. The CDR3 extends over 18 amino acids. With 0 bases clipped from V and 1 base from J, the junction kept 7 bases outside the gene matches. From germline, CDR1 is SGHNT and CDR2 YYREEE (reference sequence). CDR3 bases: TGTGCCAGCAGCTTGGCCGGTGCGGGACAGGGGGGCACAGATACGCAGTATTTT. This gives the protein CASSLAGAGQGGTDTQYF.